The 14 T cell receptor beta chains below all came from one sample that was sequenced in a study of technical replicates of blood from several donors. Only in-frame clones appear in the TCRdb table, and some are missing; sequencing was by immunoSEQ multiplex PCR. The table lists some 10,000 clones, approximately 94% of them singletons. Specimen: PBMCs. Source of these receptors: a human donor in good health.

The chain employs TRBV7-7 and TRBJ2-1, with 9 bases fitting TRBD2. V was pared by 3 bases and J by 9 bases, with 9 bases of the junction left unmatched. The germline V gene encodes CDR1 SSHAT and CDR2 FNYEAQ (reference sequence). The CDR3 runs 15 residues. Written as DNA, the CDR3 is TGTGCCAGCAGCTTGAGGGCTAGCGGGAACAGTGAGCAGTTCTTC. Protein sequence: CASSLRASGNSEQFF.

The chain couples TRBV10-2 to TRBJ1-4; 8 nucleotides agree with TRBD1. The CDR3 runs to 16 residues. CDR1 is WSHSY and CDR2 is SAAADI in the germline V gene. V lost 5 bases, J lost 5 bases, and 10 bases stayed unmatched. CDR3 in DNA: TGCGCCAGCAGTTCCGGACAGGGTTCGGGCAATGAAAAACTGTTTTTT. Residues: CASSSGQGSGNEKLFF.

This clone was detected a few times. The chain recombines TRBV5-6 with TRBJ2-7, with D perhaps TRBD1 (6 bases). Germline-derived CDR1 and CDR2 are SGHDT and YYEEEE. Between the trimmed V and J ends, which lost 2 bases and 2 bases, there was a span of 8 bases. This CDR3 is built from 13 residues. CDR3 bases: TGTGCCAGCAGCTTTGGGGGCCCCTACGAGCAGTACTTC. Protein product: CASSFGGPYEQYF.

This rearrangement joins TRBV19 to TRBJ1-1; no clear D. CDR1 is LNHDA and CDR2 is SQIVND in the germline V gene (reference sequence). The CDR3 has 12 residues. Deletions cut 5 bases from V and 1 base from J, with 5 bases between. The DNA of the CDR3 is TGTGCCAGTAGTTACAGGAACACTGAAGCTTTCTTT. Translation gives CASSYRNTEAFF.

The rearrangement joins TRBV6-1 to TRBJ1-5; no clear D. Germline V gene sequence: CDR1 MNHNS, CDR2 SASEGT. V was pared by 1 base and J by 2 bases, with 12 bases between. The CDR3 runs 16 residues. CDR3 nucleotides: TGTGCCAGCAGTGAAGGCGGTTCACGGGGCAATCAGCCCCAGCATTTT. This sequence encodes CASSEGGSRGNQPQHF.

This chain connects TRBV11-2 to TRBJ2-3; TRBD2 matches 7 bases. The CDR3 length is 15 residues. Germline V gene sequence: CDR1 SGHAT, CDR2 FQNNGV. V gave up 0 bases and J gave up 10 bases; unmatched junction bases: 10. CDR3 in DNA: TGTGCCAGCAGCTTAGATCAGTCAGGCGGGAGAGCGCAGTATTTT. This translates into CASSLDQSGGRAQYF.

The rearrangement links TRBV10-3 to TRBJ2-3; TRBD1 aligns across 9 bases. The V gene end was trimmed by 8 bases and the J gene end by 3 bases; junction bases not matched to a gene: 6. Germline assignment: CDR1 ENHRY and CDR2 SYGVKD. The CDR3 has 14 amino acids. CDR3 DNA: TGTGCCATCGCGCCGGGACAGGGTACAGATACGCAGTATTTT. It translates to CAIAPGQGTDTQYF.

This sequence joins TRBV9 and TRBJ1-5, with D possibly TRBD1 on 5 matching bases. Trimming took off 6 bases at V and 0 bases at J, with 13 bases between the two ends. Germline V gene sequence: CDR1 SGDLS, CDR2 YYNGEE. The CDR3 contains 15 residues. The CDR3 coding sequence is TGTGCCAGCAACCCCGGGGGTCATAGCAATCAGCCCCAGCATTTT. Encoded protein: CASNPGGHSNQPQHF.

The CDR3 loop reads CASSLYGADNEQFF. The CDR3 bases are TGCGCCAGCAGCTTGTACGGAGCAGACAATGAGCAGTTCTTC. The chain links TRBV5-1 to TRBJ2-1; D remains unclear. CDR3 size: 14 residues. Germline V gives CDR1 SGHRS, CDR2 YFSETQ. The V end was cut by 1 base, the J end by 5 bases, with 10 bases between.

This clone occurred once. The rearrangement links TRBV6-5 to TRBJ1-3; no reliable D call. Between the trimmed V and J ends, which lost 2 bases and 4 bases, there was a span of 9 bases. This CDR3 is built from 14 residues. CDR1 is MNHEY, CDR2 SVGAGI, per germline. CDR3 amino acids: CASSYETEGNTIYF. The CDR3 DNA is TGTGCCAGCAGTTACGAGACTGAAGGAAACACCATATATTTT.

The chain couples TRBV18 to TRBJ2-5; D is undetermined. V dropped 4 bases and J dropped 5 bases, with 8 bases sitting between them. Germline V gene data show CDR1 as KGHSH and CDR2 as LQKENI. The CDR3 consists of 12 residues. The CDR3 DNA sequence: TGTGCCAGCTCACTTGACGGGGAGACCCAGTACTTC. This encodes CASSLDGETQYF.

This clone was detected only once. This rearrangement joins TRBV5-6 to TRBJ2-7; weak D call: TRBD1 (6 bases). Germline V lookup: CDR1 SGHDT, CDR2 YYEEEE. V was cut by 0 bases and J by 0 bases, with 7 bases left in between. This CDR3 comprises 14 residues. CDR3 coding DNA: TGTGCCAGCAGCTTGGACAGGGACTCCTACGAGCAGTACTTC. It encodes CASSLDRDSYEQYF.

This rearrangement joins TRBV30 to TRBJ2-1; the D gene is possibly TRBD1 (5 bases). Trimming left V 0 bases short and J 5 bases short, with 8 bases between. There are 13 residues in the CDR3. Per germline, CDR1 GTSNPN and CDR2 SVGIG (reference sequence). The DNA for the CDR3 is TGTGCCTGGAGTGTTGACAGCCACAATGAGCAGTTCTTC. Residues: CAWSVDSHNEQFF.

The chain uses TRBV5-1 and TRBJ1-2; maybe TRBD1 (6 bases). The CDR3 is made up of 15 amino acids. V was cut by 0 bases and J by 0 bases, with 9 bases left in between. CDR1 is SGHRS, CDR2 YFSETQ, per germline. The CDR3 loop is CASSLGTVANYGYTF. DNA of the CDR3: TGCGCCAGCAGCTTGGGGACAGTCGCTAACTATGGCTACACCTTC.